In its sample, the clone carrying this T cell receptor beta chain was seen a few times. The data belong to a study of T cells in Graves' hyperthyroidism and ophthalmopathy. Amplified TCR beta CDR3 regions derived from RNA transcripts. The HTBI primer set served for first-round RT-PCR of the TCR CDR3. TCRdb processed the multiplex PCR reads anew with MiXCR; each CDR3 protein has one entry. The sample contains 550,000 to 700,000 distinct CDR3 sequences, around 42% of which appear only once. V lost 5 bases and J lost 4; bases outside the gene matches: 1. The CDR3 covers 11 residues. Germline loops: CDR1 SQVTM, CDR2 ANQGSEA. Used for diagnoses were clinical symptoms, serum thyroxine and TRAb, thyroid ultrasound and orbital computed tomography.

The sequence came from an adult woman with Graves' disease, either hyperthyroidism or ophthalmopathy (not recorded which). The genes are TRBV29-1 and TRBJ2-5, with TRBD1 matching over 7 bases. The source material was peripheral blood or thyroid tissue (not recorded which). CDR3 residues: CSVRQGETQYF. In DNA form, the CDR3 reads TGCAGCGTTCGACAGGGAGAGACCCAGTACTTC.